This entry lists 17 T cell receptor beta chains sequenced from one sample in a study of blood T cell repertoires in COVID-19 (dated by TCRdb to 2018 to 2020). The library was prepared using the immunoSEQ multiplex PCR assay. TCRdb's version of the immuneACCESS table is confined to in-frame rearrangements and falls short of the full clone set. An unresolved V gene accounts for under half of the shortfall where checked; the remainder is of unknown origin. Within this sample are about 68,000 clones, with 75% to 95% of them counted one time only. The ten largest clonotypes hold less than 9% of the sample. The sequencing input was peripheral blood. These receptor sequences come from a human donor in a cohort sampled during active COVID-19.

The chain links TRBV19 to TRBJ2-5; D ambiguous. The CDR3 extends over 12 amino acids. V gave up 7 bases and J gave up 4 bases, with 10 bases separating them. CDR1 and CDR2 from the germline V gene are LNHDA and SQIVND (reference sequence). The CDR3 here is CASTRPGETQYF. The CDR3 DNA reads TGTGCCAGTACTAGGCCTGGAGAGACCCAGTACTTC.

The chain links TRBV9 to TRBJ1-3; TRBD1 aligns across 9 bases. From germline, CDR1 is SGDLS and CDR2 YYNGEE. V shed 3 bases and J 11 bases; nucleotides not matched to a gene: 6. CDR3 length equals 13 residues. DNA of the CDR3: TGTGCCAGCAGCGAGGGGACAGGGAGTTCCATATATTTT. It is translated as CASSEGTGSSIYF.

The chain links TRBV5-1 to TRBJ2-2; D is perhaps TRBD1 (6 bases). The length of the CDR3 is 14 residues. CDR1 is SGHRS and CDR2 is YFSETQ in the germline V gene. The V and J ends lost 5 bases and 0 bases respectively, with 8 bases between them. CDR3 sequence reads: CASRSGANTGELFF. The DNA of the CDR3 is TGCGCCAGCAGGTCAGGGGCGAACACCGGGGAGCTGTTTTTT.

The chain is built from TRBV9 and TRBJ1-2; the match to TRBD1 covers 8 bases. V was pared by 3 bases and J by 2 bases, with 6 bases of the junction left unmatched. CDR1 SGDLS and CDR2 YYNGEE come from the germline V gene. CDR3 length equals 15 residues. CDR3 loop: CASSEGQGGNYGYTF. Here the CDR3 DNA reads TGTGCCAGCAGCGAAGGACAGGGCGGCAACTATGGCTACACCTTC.

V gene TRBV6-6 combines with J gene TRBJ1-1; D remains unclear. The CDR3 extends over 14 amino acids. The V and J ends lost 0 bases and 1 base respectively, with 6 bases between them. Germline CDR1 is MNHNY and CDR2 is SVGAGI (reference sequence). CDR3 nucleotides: TGTGCCAGCAGTTACTCGAACGGGAACACTGAAGCTTTCTTT. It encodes CASSYSNGNTEAFF.

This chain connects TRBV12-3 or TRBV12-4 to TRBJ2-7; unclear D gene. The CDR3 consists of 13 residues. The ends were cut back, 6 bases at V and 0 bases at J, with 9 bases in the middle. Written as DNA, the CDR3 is TGTGCCAGCAGCCCAAGGAGCTCCTACGAGCAGTACTTC. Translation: CASSPRSSYEQYF.

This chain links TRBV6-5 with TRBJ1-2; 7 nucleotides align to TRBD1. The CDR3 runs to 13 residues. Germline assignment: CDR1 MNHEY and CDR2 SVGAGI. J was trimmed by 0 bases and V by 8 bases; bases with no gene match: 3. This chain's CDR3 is CASETGANYGYTF. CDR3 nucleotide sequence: TGTGCCAGCGAAACAGGGGCTAACTATGGCTACACCTTC.

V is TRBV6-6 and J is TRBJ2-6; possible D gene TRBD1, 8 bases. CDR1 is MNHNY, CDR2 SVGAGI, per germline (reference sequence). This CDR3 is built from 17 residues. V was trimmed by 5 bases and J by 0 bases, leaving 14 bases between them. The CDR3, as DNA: TGTGCCAGCAGTCAACAGGGGGGGGCCTCTGGGGCCAACGTCCTGACTTTC. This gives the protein CASSQQGGASGANVLTF.

The CDR3 DNA is TGTGCCAGTTCGGCCCGAGGGGGGGGTAATAATTCACCCCTCCACTTT. As protein: CASSARGGGNNSPLHF. The rearrangement joins TRBV19 to TRBJ1-6, with a possible D match to TRBD1 (6 bases). The CDR3 consists of 16 residues. From germline, CDR1 is LNHDA and CDR2 SQIVND (reference sequence). V lost 8 bases and J 5 bases, leaving 19 bases between the germline ends.

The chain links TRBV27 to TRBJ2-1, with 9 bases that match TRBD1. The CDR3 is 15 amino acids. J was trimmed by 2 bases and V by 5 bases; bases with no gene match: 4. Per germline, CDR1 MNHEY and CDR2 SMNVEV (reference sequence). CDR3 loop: CASSAGTGPYNEQFF. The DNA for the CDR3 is TGTGCCAGCAGTGCCGGGACAGGGCCCTACAATGAGCAGTTCTTC.

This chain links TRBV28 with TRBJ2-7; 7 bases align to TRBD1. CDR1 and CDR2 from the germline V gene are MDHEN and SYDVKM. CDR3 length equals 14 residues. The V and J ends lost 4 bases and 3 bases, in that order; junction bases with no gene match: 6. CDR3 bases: TGTGCCAGCAGTTCGGGACAGCCGAACTACGAGCAGTACTTC. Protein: CASSSGQPNYEQYF.

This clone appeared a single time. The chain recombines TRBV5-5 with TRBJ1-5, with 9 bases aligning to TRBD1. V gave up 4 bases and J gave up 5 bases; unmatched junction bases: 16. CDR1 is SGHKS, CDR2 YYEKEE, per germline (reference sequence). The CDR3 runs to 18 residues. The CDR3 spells CASSPRGPGQGGDQPQHF. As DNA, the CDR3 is TGTGCCAGCAGCCCAAGGGGCCCGGGACAGGGTGGTGATCAGCCCCAGCATTTT.

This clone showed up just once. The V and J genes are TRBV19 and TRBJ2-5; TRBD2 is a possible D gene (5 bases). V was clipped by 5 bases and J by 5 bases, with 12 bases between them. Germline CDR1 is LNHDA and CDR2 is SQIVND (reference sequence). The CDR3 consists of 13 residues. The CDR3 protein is CASSSLAVETQYF. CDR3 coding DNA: TGTGCCAGTAGTTCCCTAGCTGTCGAGACCCAGTACTTC.

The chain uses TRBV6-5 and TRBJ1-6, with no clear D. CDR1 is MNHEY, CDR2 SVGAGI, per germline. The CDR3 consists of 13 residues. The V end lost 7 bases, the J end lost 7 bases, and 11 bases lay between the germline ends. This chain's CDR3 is CASKWSGNSPLHF. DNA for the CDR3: TGTGCCAGCAAGTGGAGTGGGAATTCACCCCTCCACTTT.

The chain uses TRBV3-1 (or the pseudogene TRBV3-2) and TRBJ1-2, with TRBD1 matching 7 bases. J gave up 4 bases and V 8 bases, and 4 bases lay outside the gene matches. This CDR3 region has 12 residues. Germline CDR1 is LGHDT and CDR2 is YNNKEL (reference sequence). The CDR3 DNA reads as TGTGCCAGCGGACGGGACAGCTATGGCTACACCTTC. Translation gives CASGRDSYGYTF.

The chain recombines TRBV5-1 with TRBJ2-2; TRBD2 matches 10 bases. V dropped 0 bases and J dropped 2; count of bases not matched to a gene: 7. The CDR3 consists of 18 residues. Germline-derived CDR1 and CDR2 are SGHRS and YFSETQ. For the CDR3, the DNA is TGCGCCAGCAGCTTGGGCTTGCTAGCGGGGGTAAACACCGGGGAGCTGTTTTTT. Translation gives CASSLGLLAGVNTGELFF.

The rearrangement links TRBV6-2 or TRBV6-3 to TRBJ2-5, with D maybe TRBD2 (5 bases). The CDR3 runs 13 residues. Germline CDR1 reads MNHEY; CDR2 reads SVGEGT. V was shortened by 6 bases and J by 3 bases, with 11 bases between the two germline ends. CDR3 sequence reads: CASSPRVEETQYF. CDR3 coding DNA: TGTGCCAGCAGCCCGCGGGTTGAAGAGACCCAGTACTTC.